The 12 T cell receptor beta chains given below trace back to one sample, sequenced in a study of blood T cell repertoires in COVID-19. Data came from immunoSEQ multiplex PCR; TCRdb stores just in-frame clones and leaves some out. The repertoire holds 120,000 to 150,000 clones, with 87% as singletons. The sample was peripheral blood. Receptor source: a woman aged 45 to 65 with active or convalescent COVID-19.

The CDR3 protein is CASSLEEGPVNEQFF. The CDR3 DNA reads TGTGCCAGCAGCTTAGAAGAGGGCCCGGTGAATGAGCAGTTCTTC. The chain links TRBV11-3 to TRBJ2-1; weak D call: TRBD2 (5 bases). V lost 0 bases and J lost 7, with 13 bases in between. The CDR3 has 15 residues. Germline V gene sequence: CDR1 SGHNT, CDR2 YENEEA.

The V gene is TRBV5-4, the J gene TRBJ2-2; weak D call: TRBD2 (6 bases). CDR3 length equals 16 residues. Germline CDR1 reads SGHNT; CDR2 reads YYREEE (reference sequence). V lost 4 bases, J lost 4 bases, and 17 bases lay in between. CDR3 sequence reads: CASSHQGGGSTGELFF. The DNA of the CDR3 is TGTGCCAGCAGCCACCAGGGTGGAGGGAGCACCGGGGAGCTGTTTTTT. Full variable domain (remainder filled in from reference TRBV5-4 and TRBJ2-2): ETGVTQSPTHLIKTRGQQVTLRCSSQSGHNTVSWYQQALGQGPQFIFQYYREEENGRGNFPPRFSGLQFPNYSSELNVNALELDDSALYLCASSHQGGGSTGELFFGEGSRLTVL.

The chain couples TRBV5-1 to TRBJ1-6; D is unresolved. V lost 0 bases and J 8 bases, leaving 6 bases between the germline ends. The germline CDR1 and CDR2 sequences are SGHRS and YFSETQ. CDR3 length equals 13 residues. CDR3 nucleotide sequence: TGCGCCAGCAGCTTGGCGGGGTATTCACCCCTCCACTTT. It yields the protein CASSLAGYSPLHF.

The chain uses TRBV5-4 and TRBJ2-5; 8 nucleotides match TRBD1. Per germline, CDR1 SGHNT and CDR2 YYREEE (reference sequence). This CDR3 spans 14 amino acids. Unmatched junction bases numbered 3, after V lost 2 bases and J lost 3 bases. The CDR3 sequence is CASSFTGGEETQYF. In DNA form, the CDR3 reads TGTGCCAGCAGCTTCACAGGGGGTGAAGAGACCCAGTACTTC.

The chain couples TRBV28 to TRBJ2-6, with D possibly being TRBD1 (5 bases). The germline gives CDR1 MDHEN, CDR2 SYDVKM. The CDR3 is made up of 16 amino acids. The V and J ends lost 5 bases and 5 bases respectively, with 16 bases between them. For the CDR3, the DNA is TGTGCCAGCAGTAAAGTGGCAGGGAATCGGGCCAACGTCCTGACTTTC. Translation gives CASSKVAGNRANVLTF.

This clone has just one count. The chain is built from TRBV15 and TRBJ2-7; D might be TRBD2 (6 bases). The germline V gene encodes CDR1 LNHNV and CDR2 YYDKDF (reference sequence). This CDR3 is 17 amino acids long. V lost 5 bases and J lost 1, with 21 bases in between. CDR3 in DNA: TGTGCCACCAGCGCCGAGACTAGATTCCCCGAATCCTACGAGCAGTACTTC. Its protein is CATSAETRFPESYEQYF. The whole variable domain, filled in from reference TRBV15 and TRBJ2-7, reads DAMVIQNPRYQVTQFGKPVTLSCSQTLNHNVMYWYQQKSSQAPKLLFHYYDKDFNNEADTPDNFQSRRPNTSFCFLDIRSPGLGDTAMYLCATSAETRFPESYEQYFGPGTRLTVT.

In this sample, this clone turned up a few times. The chain is built from TRBV6-4 and TRBJ2-1, with 9 bases that match TRBD1. The trim removed 5 bases at V and 12 bases at J, leaving 8 bases unmatched. Germline V gene lookup returns CDR1 MRHNA and CDR2 SNTAGT. The CDR3 has 13 residues. The CDR3 loop reads CASSKTDRGGQFF. In DNA, the CDR3 is TGTGCCAGCAGTAAAACGGACAGGGGAGGGCAGTTCTTC.

The chain has TRBV30 and TRBJ2-5; TRBD1 matches at 7 bases. Trimming removed 4 bases from V and 3 bases from J; junction bases left unmatched: 14. This CDR3 is 16 amino acids long. CDR1 and CDR2 (germline): GTSNPN, SVGIG (reference sequence). The CDR3 coding sequence is TGTGCCTGGATGGCCCCGACAGGGTTTAGGGAAGAGACCCAGTACTTC. Amino acids: CAWMAPTGFREETQYF.

The J gene is TRBJ1-1, the V gene TRBV28; D is undetermined. The germline gives CDR1 MDHEN, CDR2 SYDVKM. The CDR3 consists of 14 residues. With 7 bases removed from V and 2 bases from J, the gap between germline ends came to 14 bases. The CDR3 loop is CASTISGANTEAFF. CDR3 nucleotides: TGTGCCAGCACCATCTCTGGAGCTAACACTGAAGCTTTCTTT.

This chain joins TRBV4-3 and TRBJ2-3; 9 bases are a match to TRBD2. CDR1 is LGHNA, CDR2 YSLEER, per germline. This CDR3 is 15 amino acids long. V shed 5 bases and J 3 bases; nucleotides not matched to a gene: 6. CDR3 nucleotide sequence: TGCGCCAGCAGCGAGCTAGCGGGAATGACAGATACGCAGTATTTT. It yields the protein CASSELAGMTDTQYF.

The chain is built from TRBV5-1 and TRBJ2-1; maybe TRBD1 (6 bases). V dropped 3 bases and J dropped 3 bases, with 13 bases sitting between them. The germline gives CDR1 SGHRS, CDR2 YFSETQ. The CDR3 runs to 15 residues. This CDR3 reads CASSYTTGSYNEQFF. In DNA, the CDR3 is TGCGCCAGCAGCTATACTACAGGGAGCTACAATGAGCAGTTCTTC.

The chain recombines TRBV29-1 with TRBJ1-5; possible D gene TRBD1, 5 bases. The CDR3 covers 14 residues. V was clipped by 6 bases and J by 4 bases, with 16 bases between them. CDR1 and CDR2 from the germline V gene are SQVTM and ANQGSEA. CDR3 DNA sequence: TGCAGCGTGACGTCGCAGGGAGGGAATCAGCCCCAGCATTTT. Translated: CSVTSQGGNQPQHF.